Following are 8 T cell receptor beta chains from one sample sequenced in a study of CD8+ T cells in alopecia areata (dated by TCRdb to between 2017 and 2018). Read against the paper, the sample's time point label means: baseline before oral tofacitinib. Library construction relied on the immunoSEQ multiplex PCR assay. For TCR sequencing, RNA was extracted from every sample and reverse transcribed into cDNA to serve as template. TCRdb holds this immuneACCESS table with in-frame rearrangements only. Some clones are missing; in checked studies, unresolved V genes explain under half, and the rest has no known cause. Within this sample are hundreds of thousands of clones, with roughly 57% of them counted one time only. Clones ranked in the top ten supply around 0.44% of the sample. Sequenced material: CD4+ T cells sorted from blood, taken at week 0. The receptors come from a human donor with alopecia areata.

The CDR3 region is CASSQVVAGSNQPQHF. The CDR3 DNA reads TGTGCCAGCAGCCAAGTGGTGGCAGGTAGCAATCAGCCCCAGCATTTT. The chain is built from TRBV4-2 and TRBJ1-5, with D unclear. The CDR3 is 16 residues long. Germline loops: CDR1 LGHNA, CDR2 YNFKEQ. V lost 1 base and J lost 0, with 10 bases in between.

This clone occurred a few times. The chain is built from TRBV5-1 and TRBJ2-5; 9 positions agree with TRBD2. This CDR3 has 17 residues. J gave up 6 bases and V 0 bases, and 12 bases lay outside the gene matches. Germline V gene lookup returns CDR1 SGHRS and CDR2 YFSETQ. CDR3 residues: CASSLASAGGLRQTQYF. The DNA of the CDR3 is TGCGCCAGCAGCTTGGCCTCTGCGGGAGGGCTACGACAGACCCAGTACTTC.

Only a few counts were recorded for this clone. CDR3 DNA sequence: TGTGCCAGCAGCGACAGGGTTGGCACAGATACGCAGTATTTT. Amino acids: CASSDRVGTDTQYF. The chain couples TRBV6-5 to TRBJ2-3, with TRBD1 matching 7 bases. The CDR3 spans 14 residues. V shed 6 bases, J shed 1 base, and the junction held 4 bases outside the gene matches. Germline CDR1 reads MNHEY; CDR2 reads SVGAGI.

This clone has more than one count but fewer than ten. The CDR3 DNA sequence: TGTGCCAGCTCACCACCGTCGGTGACAGGGGTCTCTGGGGCCAACGTCCTGACTTTC. This translates into CASSPPSVTGVSGANVLTF. This chain uses TRBV18 with TRBJ2-6; 8 bases match TRBD1. Germline V gene data show CDR1 as KGHSH and CDR2 as LQKENI. J was trimmed by 0 bases and V by 0 bases; bases with no gene match: 7. The CDR3 loop spans 19 amino acids.

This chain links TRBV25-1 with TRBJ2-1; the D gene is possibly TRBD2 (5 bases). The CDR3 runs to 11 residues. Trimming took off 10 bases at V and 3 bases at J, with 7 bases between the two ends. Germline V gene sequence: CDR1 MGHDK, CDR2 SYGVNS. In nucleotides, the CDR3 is TGTGCCACTCGGGACTACAATGAGCAGTTCTTC. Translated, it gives CATRDYNEQFF.

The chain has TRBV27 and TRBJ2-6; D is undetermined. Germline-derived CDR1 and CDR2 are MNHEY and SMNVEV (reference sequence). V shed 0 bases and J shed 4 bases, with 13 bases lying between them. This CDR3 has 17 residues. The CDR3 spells CASSLSVNPGGANVLTF. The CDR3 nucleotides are TGTGCCAGCAGTTTATCGGTAAACCCAGGAGGGGCCAACGTCCTGACTTTC.

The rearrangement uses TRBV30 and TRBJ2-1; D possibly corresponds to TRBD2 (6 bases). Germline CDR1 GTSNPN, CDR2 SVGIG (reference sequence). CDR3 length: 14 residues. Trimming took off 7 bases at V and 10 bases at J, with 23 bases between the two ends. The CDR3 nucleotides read TGTGCCTCCATCGTTGGTGGGAGGCGAGGCGAGCAGTTCTTC. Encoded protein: CASIVGGRRGEQFF.

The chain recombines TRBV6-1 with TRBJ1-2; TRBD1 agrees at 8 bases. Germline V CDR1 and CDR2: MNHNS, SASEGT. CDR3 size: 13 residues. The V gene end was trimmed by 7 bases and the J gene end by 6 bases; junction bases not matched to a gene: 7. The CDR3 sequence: CASTPGQGDGYTF. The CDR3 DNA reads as TGTGCCAGCACCCCAGGACAGGGTGATGGCTACACCTTC.